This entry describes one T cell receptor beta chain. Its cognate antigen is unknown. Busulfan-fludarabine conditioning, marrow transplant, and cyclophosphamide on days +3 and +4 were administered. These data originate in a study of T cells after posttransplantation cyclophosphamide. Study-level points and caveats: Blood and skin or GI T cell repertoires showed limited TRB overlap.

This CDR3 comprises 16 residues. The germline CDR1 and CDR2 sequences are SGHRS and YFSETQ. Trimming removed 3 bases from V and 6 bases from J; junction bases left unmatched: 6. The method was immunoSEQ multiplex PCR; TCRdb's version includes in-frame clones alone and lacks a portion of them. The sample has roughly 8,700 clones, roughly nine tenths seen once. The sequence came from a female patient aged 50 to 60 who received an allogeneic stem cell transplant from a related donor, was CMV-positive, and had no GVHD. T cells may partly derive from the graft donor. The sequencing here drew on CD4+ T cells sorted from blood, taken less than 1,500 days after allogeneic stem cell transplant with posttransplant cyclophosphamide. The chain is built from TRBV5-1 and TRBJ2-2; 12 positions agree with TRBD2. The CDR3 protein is CASSWLAGGPAGELFF. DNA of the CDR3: TGCGCCAGCAGCTGGCTAGCGGGAGGGCCGGCCGGGGAGCTGTTTTTT. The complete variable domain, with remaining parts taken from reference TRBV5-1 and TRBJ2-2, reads KAGVTQTPRYLIKTRGQQVTLSCSPISGHRSVSWYQQTPGQGLQFLFEYFSETQRNKGNFPGRFSGRQFSNSRSEMNVSTLELGDSALYLCASSWLAGGPAGELFFGEGSRLTVL.